The 23 T cell receptor beta chains in this list originate from one sample, sequenced in a study of T cells in Graves' hyperthyroidism and ophthalmopathy. RNA transcripts yielded amplified TCR beta CDR3 regions. The primer set for the first-round RT-PCR of the TCR CDR3 was HTBI. Each CDR3 protein gets one entry after TCRdb re-called the multiplex PCR reads with MiXCR. The table lists some 350,000 distinct CDR3 sequences, roughly 25% of them singletons. Material: blood. The origin of the receptors is a man between 45 and 60 years old with Graves' hyperthyroidism.

This clonotype was recorded at least ten times. The gene calls are TRBV12-3 or TRBV12-4 and TRBJ2-1, with D tentatively TRBD1 (6 bases). Between the trimmed V and J ends, which lost 6 bases and 3 bases, there was a span of 15 bases. CDR3 size: 15 residues. CDR3 protein: CASSRSGQLYNEQFF. The CDR3 bases are TGTGCCAGCAGCCGTTCGGGACAACTCTACAATGAGCAGTTCTTC.

A few counts support this clonotype. The chain is built from TRBV2 and TRBJ2-2; TRBD1 is a possible D gene (6 bases). Germline CDR1 SNHLY, CDR2 FYNNEI. This CDR3 has 15 residues. V shed 7 bases and J shed 0 bases, with 12 bases lying between them. The DNA of the CDR3 is TGTGCCAGCATGACAGGCTCTTCGAACACCGGGGAGCTGTTTTTT. Translated, it gives CASMTGSSNTGELFF.

The chain joins TRBV5-8 to TRBJ1-1; TRBD1 is a possible D gene (5 bases). The V gene's germline CDR1 is SGHTS and CDR2 YDEGEE. V lost 4 bases and J 0 bases, leaving 13 bases between the germline ends. The CDR3 consists of 15 residues. The CDR3 DNA sequence: TGTGCCAGCAGCCCTAATACAGGATTGAACACTGAAGCTTTCTTT. Its translation: CASSPNTGLNTEAFF.

This clonotype appeared a single time. This chain uses TRBV20-1 with TRBJ2-7; D unresolved. The V and J ends lost 6 bases and 4 bases respectively, with 10 bases between them. Germline CDR1 is DFQATT and CDR2 is SNEGSKA (reference sequence). There are 11 residues in the CDR3. The CDR3 loop reads CSARLNYEQYF. The DNA for the CDR3 is TGCAGTGCCAGACTTAATTACGAGCAGTACTTC.

This clonotype was detected ten times or more. The rearrangement joins TRBV6-1 to TRBJ2-7; 7 bases align to TRBD2. Germline V CDR1 and CDR2: MNHNS, SASEGT. This CDR3 has 14 amino acids. The ends lost 5 bases at V and 3 bases at J; junction bases unmatched: 7. The chain's CDR3 is CASSPDGRRYEQYF. CDR3 DNA: TGTGCCAGCAGTCCCGACGGGAGGCGCTACGAGCAGTACTTC.

This clonotype showed up many times. The chain is built from TRBV6-1 and TRBJ2-7; the match to TRBD1 covers 9 bases. The CDR3 sequence is 13 residues long. Germline-derived CDR1 and CDR2 are MNHNS and SASEGT. V shed 7 bases and J 5 bases; nucleotides not matched to a gene: 6. The CDR3 sequence: CASTGTGLHEQYF. CDR3 bases: TGTGCCAGCACAGGGACAGGGCTCCACGAGCAGTACTTC.

This chain uses TRBV20-1 with TRBJ2-5; D is possibly TRBD1 (5 bases). Deletions cut 6 bases from V and 5 bases from J, with 13 bases between. The CDR3 totals 12 residues. Germline CDR1 and CDR2: DFQATT and SNEGSKA (reference sequence). CDR3 coding DNA: TGCAGTGCCGGGCAGGGTAGTGAGACCCAGTACTTC. Translated: CSAGQGSETQYF.

The chain has TRBV20-1 and TRBJ1-1, with TRBD1 as a possible D gene (5 bases). Looked up from germline, CDR1 is DFQATT and CDR2 is SNEGSKA (reference sequence). Trimming pared 3 bases from V and 2 bases from J, leaving 13 bases between. The CDR3 spans 14 residues. CDR3: CSASPSGGNTEAFF. The CDR3, as DNA: TGCAGTGCTAGTCCATCCGGGGGAAACACTGAAGCTTTCTTT.

The sample holds a few counts of this clonotype. The V gene is TRBV20-1, the J gene TRBJ2-7; the match to TRBD2 covers 7 bases. The trim removed 6 bases at V and 2 bases at J, leaving 10 bases unmatched. This CDR3 region has 14 residues. Germline-derived CDR1 and CDR2 are DFQATT and SNEGSKA (reference sequence). CDR3 loop: CSASGTRTTYEQYF. CDR3 nucleotide sequence: TGCAGTGCAAGCGGGACCAGAACTACCTACGAGCAGTACTTC.

The rearrangement links TRBV6-1 to TRBJ2-7; D might be TRBD1 (5 bases). CDR3 size: 13 residues. Germline-derived CDR1 and CDR2 are MNHNS and SASEGT. The V end lost 2 bases, the J end lost 3 bases, and 8 bases lay between the germline ends. CDR3 loop: CASSEYDSYEQYF. CDR3 in DNA: TGTGCCAGCAGTGAATACGACAGCTACGAGCAGTACTTC.

The chain joins TRBV29-1 to TRBJ2-5, with a possible D match to TRBD1 (6 bases). The germline CDR1 and CDR2 sequences are SQVTM and ANQGSEA. The V end was cut by 4 bases, the J end by 2 bases, with 23 bases between. The CDR3 has 17 amino acids. The CDR3 here is CSVGGGVWGRGQETQYF. CDR3 nucleotide sequence: TGCAGCGTTGGAGGTGGGGTTTGGGGAAGGGGGCAAGAGACCCAGTACTTC.

In its sample, this clonotype was seen a few times. The chain has TRBV5-1 and TRBJ2-3, with D possibly called TRBD1 or TRBD2 (5 bases each). CDR1 and CDR2 (germline): SGHRS, YFSETQ. V was pared by 0 bases and J by 2 bases, with 7 bases between. This CDR3 comprises 14 residues. In DNA form, the CDR3 reads TGCGCCAGCAGCTTGGGGGGGAACACAGATACGCAGTATTTT. This translates into CASSLGGNTDTQYF.

The chain has TRBV30 and TRBJ1-2, with TRBD1 identical over 8 bases. The CDR3 length is 14 residues. The trim removed 6 bases at V and 2 bases at J, leaving 8 bases unmatched. Germline CDR1 is GTSNPN and CDR2 is SVGIG (reference sequence). DNA of the CDR3: TGTGCCTGTACAGGGGGTATCGGGAACTATGGCTACACCTTC. The encoded protein is CACTGGIGNYGYTF. The full variable domain, rest sourced from reference TRBV30 and TRBJ1-2, is SQTIHQWPATLVQPVGSPLSLECTVEGTSNPNLYWYRQAAGRGLQLLFYSVGIGQISSEVPQNLSASRPQDRQFILSSKKLLLSDSGFYLCACTGGIGNYGYTFGSGTRLTVV.

The chain combines TRBV27 with TRBJ2-1; TRBD2 aligns across 9 bases. CDR1 is MNHEY, CDR2 SMNVEV, per germline (reference sequence). This CDR3 has 18 amino acids. V dropped 3 bases and J dropped 0; count of bases not matched to a gene: 9. This CDR3 reads CASSLFSGSMSSYNEQFF. Written as DNA, the CDR3 is TGTGCCAGCAGTTTGTTTAGCGGGAGCATGAGCTCCTACAATGAGCAGTTCTTC.

This clonotype was seen only a few times. The V and J genes are TRBV20-1 and TRBJ2-1; the match to TRBD2 covers 8 bases. J was trimmed by 1 base and V by 6 bases; bases with no gene match: 8. There are 15 residues in the CDR3. The germline gives CDR1 DFQATT, CDR2 SNEGSKA (reference sequence). CDR3 loop: CSAQEGGGSYNEQFF. The CDR3 region has the DNA TGCAGTGCCCAGGAGGGCGGGGGGTCCTACAATGAGCAGTTCTTC.

This clonotype was picked up many times. The chain recombines TRBV2 with TRBJ2-7; maybe TRBD1 (6 bases). The CDR3 covers 15 residues. Trimming left V 2 bases short and J 0 bases short, with 11 bases between. Germline assignment: CDR1 SNHLY and CDR2 FYNNEI. CDR3 region: CASSETAGASYEQYF. CDR3 nucleotide sequence: TGTGCCAGCAGTGAAACCGCAGGGGCCTCCTACGAGCAGTACTTC. Full variable domain (missing parts from reference TRBV2 and TRBJ2-7): EPEVTQTPSHQVTQMGQEVILRCVPISNHLYFYWYRQILGQKVEFLVSFYNNEISEKSEIFDDQFSVERPDGSNFTLKIRSTKLEDSAMYFCASSETAGASYEQYFGPGTRLTVT.

This clonotype has just a few counts. The junction shows a germline mismatch at one end, possibly a read error. The rearrangement uses TRBV28 and TRBJ2-7, with 8 nucleotides matching TRBD1. Per germline, CDR1 MDHEN and CDR2 SYDVKM. The CDR3 covers 16 residues. The CDR3 here is CAGSFGQGPTSYEQYF. Here the CDR3 DNA reads TGTGCCGGCAGTTTTGGACAGGGTCCTACATCCTACGAGCAGTACTTC.

The chain employs TRBV7-6 and TRBJ2-1; maybe TRBD1 (6 bases). V gave up 3 bases and J gave up 8 bases, with 11 bases separating them. CDR3 length: 13 residues. Germline CDR1 is SGHVS and CDR2 is FNYEAQ. CDR3 DNA: TGTGCCAGCAGCTTGGCTGCAGGGGATGAGCAGTTCTTC. It is translated as CASSLAAGDEQFF.

This rearrangement joins TRBV5-1 to TRBJ2-7; 7 bases agree with TRBD2. Germline values: CDR1 SGHRS, CDR2 YFSETQ. The CDR3 has 15 residues. Germline trimming cut 3 bases from V and 2 bases from J; bases unmatched to any gene: 8. The CDR3 coding sequence is TGCGCCAGCAGCTGGGGCGGGGGAGGAACCTACGAGCAGTACTTC. As protein: CASSWGGGGTYEQYF.

This clonotype was observed a handful of times. The V gene is TRBV7-7, the J gene TRBJ2-1; TRBD1 matches at 7 bases. The germline V gene has CDR1 SSHAT and CDR2 FNYEAQ (reference sequence). The CDR3 is made up of 13 amino acids. V shed 4 bases, J shed 9 bases, and the junction held 6 bases outside the gene matches. The CDR3 loop is CASSSGPGGEQFF. The DNA for the CDR3 is TGTGCCAGCAGCTCCGGACCAGGGGGTGAGCAGTTCTTC.

This clonotype was recorded many times. V gene TRBV3-1 combines with J gene TRBJ1-1; the D is unclear. The germline V and J ends were trimmed by 2 bases and 10 bases, with 14 bases remaining between them. Germline lookup yields CDR1 LGHDT and CDR2 YNNKEL (reference sequence). The CDR3 covers 13 residues. CDR3 residues: CASSQYVRSRAFF. The CDR3 DNA reads as TGTGCCAGCAGCCAATATGTGAGGTCCCGAGCTTTCTTT. The full variable domain, in which reference TRBV3-1 and TRBJ1-1 provide the parts outside the CDR3, is DTAVSQTPKYLVTQMGNDKSIKCEQNLGHDTMYWYKQDSKKFLKIMFSYNNKELIINETVPNRFSPKSPDKAHLNLHINSLELGDSAVYFCASSQYVRSRAFFGQGTRLTVV.

A few counts support this clonotype. V and J are TRBV7-6 and TRBJ2-2; D remains unclear. The length of the CDR3 is 16 residues. Trimming took off 6 bases at V and 0 bases at J, with 14 bases between the two ends. CDR1 SGHVS and CDR2 FNYEAQ come from the germline V gene. The CDR3 DNA is TGTGCCAGCAGTCGGGTCGGCAGGCCGAACACCGGGGAGCTGTTTTTT. Encoded protein: CASSRVGRPNTGELFF.

This clonotype has a handful of counts. This chain links TRBV7-9 with TRBJ2-3; D is tentatively TRBD1 or TRBD2 (5 bases each). The CDR3 has 14 amino acids. The germline V and J ends were trimmed by 1 base and 7 bases, with 12 bases remaining between them. CDR1 SEHNR and CDR2 FQNEAQ come from the germline V gene (reference sequence). The CDR3 DNA sequence: TGTGCCAGCAGCTTAGGGGGGAGACCAAATACGCAGTATTTT. Translating gives CASSLGGRPNTQYF.